The clone carrying this T cell receptor (beta chain) was observed a handful of times. Its target is not known. The sample belongs to a study of beta chain features in type 1 diabetes. Turning to the study itself: Age, gender, cell numbers and subset yield matched between patients and controls. General study findings and limits: Shorter templates might be favored by PCR, and equally so in patients and in controls. The cDNA sequencing approach could over-represent high-TCR-expressing cells. For Type 1 diabetes patients, all four CD4+ subsets carried TCRB CDR3s that were moderately but significantly shorter.

Via CD45RO/CCR7/CD25/CD127/CD95/CD27, cells of the CD4+ naive, central memory, regulatory and stem cell-like memory subsets were sorted. Looked up from germline, CDR1 is SGHNT and CDR2 is YYREEE (reference sequence). The CDR3 extends over 16 amino acids. V was clipped by 4 bases and J by 0 bases; unmatched bases: 2. TCRB transcripts that were expressed got sequenced, as all of the isolated RNA had been reverse transcribed. Some clones are missing from TCRdb's copy, which holds only in-frame ones; the method was immunoSEQ multiplex PCR. The sample includes around 280,000 clones, around 16% of them seen just once.

The receptor comes from a man in his late teens or twenties with type 1 diabetes. Sequencing input: naive CD4+ T cells from blood. The chain carries TRBV5-4 and TRBJ2-2, with 11 positions matching TRBD2. The CDR3 DNA sequence: TGTGCCAGCAGCACGGGACTAGCGGCGAACACCGGGGAGCTGTTTTTT. Amino acids: CASSTGLAANTGELFF.